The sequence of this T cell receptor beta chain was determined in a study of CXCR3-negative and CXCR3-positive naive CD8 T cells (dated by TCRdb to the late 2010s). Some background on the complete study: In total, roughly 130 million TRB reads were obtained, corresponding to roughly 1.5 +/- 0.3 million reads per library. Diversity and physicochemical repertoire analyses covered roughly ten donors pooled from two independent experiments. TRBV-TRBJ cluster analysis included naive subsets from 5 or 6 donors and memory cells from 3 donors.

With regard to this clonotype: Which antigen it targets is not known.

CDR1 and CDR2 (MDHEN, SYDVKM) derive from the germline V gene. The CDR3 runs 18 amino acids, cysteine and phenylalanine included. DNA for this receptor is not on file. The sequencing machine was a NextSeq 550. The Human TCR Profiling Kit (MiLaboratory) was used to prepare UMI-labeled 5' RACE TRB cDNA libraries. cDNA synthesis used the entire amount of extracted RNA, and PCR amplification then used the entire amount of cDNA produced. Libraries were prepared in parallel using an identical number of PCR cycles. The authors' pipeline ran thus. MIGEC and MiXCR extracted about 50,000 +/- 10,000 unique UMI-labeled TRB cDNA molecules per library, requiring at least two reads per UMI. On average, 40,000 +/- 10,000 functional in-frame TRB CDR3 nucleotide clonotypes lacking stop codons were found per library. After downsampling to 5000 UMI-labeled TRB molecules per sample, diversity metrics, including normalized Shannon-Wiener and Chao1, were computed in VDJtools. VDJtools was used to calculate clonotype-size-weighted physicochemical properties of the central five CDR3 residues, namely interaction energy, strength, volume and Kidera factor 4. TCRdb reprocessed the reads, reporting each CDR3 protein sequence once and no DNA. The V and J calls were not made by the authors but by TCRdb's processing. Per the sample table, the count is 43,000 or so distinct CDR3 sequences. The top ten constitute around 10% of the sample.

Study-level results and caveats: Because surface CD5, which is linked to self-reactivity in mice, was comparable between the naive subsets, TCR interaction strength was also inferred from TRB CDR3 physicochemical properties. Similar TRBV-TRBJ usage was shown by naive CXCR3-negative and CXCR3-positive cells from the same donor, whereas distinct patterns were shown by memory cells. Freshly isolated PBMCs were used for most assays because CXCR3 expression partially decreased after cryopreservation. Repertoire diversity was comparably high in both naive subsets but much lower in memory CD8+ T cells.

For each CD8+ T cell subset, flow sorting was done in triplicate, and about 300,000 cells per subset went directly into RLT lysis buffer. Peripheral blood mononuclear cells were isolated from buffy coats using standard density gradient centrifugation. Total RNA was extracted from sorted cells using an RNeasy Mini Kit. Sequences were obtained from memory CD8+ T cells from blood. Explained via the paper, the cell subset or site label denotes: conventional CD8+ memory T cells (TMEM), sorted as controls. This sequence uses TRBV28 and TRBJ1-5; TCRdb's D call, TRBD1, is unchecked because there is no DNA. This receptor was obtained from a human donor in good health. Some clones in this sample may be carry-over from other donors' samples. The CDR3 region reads CASSFPDFPGAIEQPQHF.